Listed below are T cell receptor beta chains from one sample, sequenced in a study of regulatory T cells in long-lasting Graves disease. TCRdb fed the multiplex PCR reads into MiXCR, producing one record per CDR3 protein. The repertoire includes 500,000 to 700,000 distinct CDR3 sequences, approximately 31% of them detected once, and under 55% sits in the top ten. Sequencing was performed on peripheral blood mononuclear cells (PBMCs), taken when the disease was refractory, from a patient treated with antithyroid drugs. The receptors were sampled from a female donor with Graves disease. The CDR3 runs from the conserved cysteine through the conserved F or W. The D gene is left open where the match is weak. Clone size, where shown, is once, few, many, or a class for clones that have expanded.

v_call: TRBV10-3; d_call: TRBD1; clone_size: many; j_call: TRBJ1-2; cdr3_nt: TGTGCCATCACCAACCAGGGGGAATATGGCTACACCTTC; cdr3_aa: CAITNQGEYGYTF
v_call: TRBV20-1; d_call: NA; clone_size: NA; j_call: TRBJ1-1; cdr3_nt: TGCAGTGCTGACGGGGGGAACACTGAAGCTTTCTTT; cdr3_aa: CSADGGNTEAFF
v_call: TRBV6-1; d_call: NA; clone_size: NA; j_call: TRBJ1-5; cdr3_nt: TGTGCCAGCAACAACCCGGGCCAGCCCCAGCATTTT; cdr3_aa: CASNNPGQPQHF
v_call: TRBV19; d_call: TRBD1; clone_size: NA; j_call: TRBJ1-5; cdr3_nt: TGTGCCAGTAGTCCTGGACAGGGGGTAGGGGGTAGCAATCAGCCCCAGCATTTT; cdr3_aa: CASSPGQGVGGSNQPQHF
v_call: TRBV12-3/TRBV12-4; d_call: TRBD2; clone_size: few; j_call: TRBJ2-7; cdr3_nt: TGTGCCAGCAGCCTCCCCACAGCGGGAGTTTACGAGCAGTACTTC; cdr3_aa: CASSLPTAGVYEQYF
v_call: TRBV6-1; d_call: TRBD1; clone_size: few; j_call: TRBJ1-1; cdr3_nt: TGTGCCAGCAGAACGGACAGGACGGGCACTGAAGCTTTCTTT; cdr3_aa: CASRTDRTGTEAFF
v_call: TRBV6-5; d_call: NA; clone_size: many; j_call: TRBJ1-1; cdr3_nt: TGTGCCAGCAGTTACGGTCGGAGAGACACTGAAGCTTTCTTT; cdr3_aa: CASSYGRRDTEAFF
v_call: TRBV5-6; d_call: NA; clone_size: NA; j_call: TRBJ2-5; cdr3_nt: TGTGCCAGCAGCTCCGGGTTTCACGGAGAGACCCAGAACTTC; cdr3_aa: CASSSGFHGETQNF
v_call: TRBV6-1; d_call: TRBD2; clone_size: NA; j_call: TRBJ2-2; cdr3_nt: TGTGCCAGCAGTGCCTTAGCGGGAGTCACCGGGGAGCTGTTTTTT; cdr3_aa: CASSALAGVTGELFF
v_call: TRBV20-1; d_call: TRBD1; clone_size: few; j_call: TRBJ1-4; cdr3_nt: TGCAGTGCTCGCAGGACAGGCCAAACTAATGAAAAACTGTTTTTT; cdr3_aa: CSARRTGQTNEKLFF
v_call: TRBV12-3/TRBV12-4; d_call: TRBD2; clone_size: many; j_call: TRBJ2-5; cdr3_nt: TGTGCCAGCAGCTTACGACTAGCGGAACAAGAGACCCAGTACTTC; cdr3_aa: CASSLRLAEQETQYF
v_call: TRBV29-1; d_call: NA; clone_size: NA; j_call: TRBJ1-5; cdr3_nt: TGCAGCGTTGCTTGGAGAGGTGCCGAACAGCCCCAGCATTTT; cdr3_aa: CSVAWRGAEQPQHF
v_call: TRBV19; d_call: NA; clone_size: few; j_call: TRBJ1-2; cdr3_nt: TGTGCCAGTAGTGAGCGGGACGCCCTCTATGGCTACACCTTC; cdr3_aa: CASSERDALYGYTF
v_call: TRBV30; d_call: NA; clone_size: few; j_call: TRBJ2-5; cdr3_nt: TGTGCCTGGAGTGTGGAGGACTACCAAGAGACCCAGTACTTC; cdr3_aa: CAWSVEDYQETQYF
v_call: TRBV6-7; d_call: NA; clone_size: NA; j_call: TRBJ1-5; cdr3_nt: TGTGCCAGCAAATTCTCACCGGGGGGTCTAAAGCCCCAGCATTTT; cdr3_aa: CASKFSPGGLKPQHF
v_call: TRBV20-1; d_call: NA; clone_size: few; j_call: TRBJ1-2; cdr3_nt: TGCAGTGCTAGACCCTACCTGTCTAACTATGGCTACACCTTC; cdr3_aa: CSARPYLSNYGYTF
v_call: TRBV20-1; d_call: NA; clone_size: NA; j_call: TRBJ1-5; cdr3_nt: TGCAGTGCTAGAGCGTACAGTTATCAGCCCCAGCATTTT; cdr3_aa: CSARAYSYQPQHF
v_call: TRBV4-1; d_call: NA; clone_size: NA; j_call: TRBJ1-5; cdr3_nt: TGCGCCAGCAGCCAAGATTCCGGGTTTGGGCGGCAGCCCCAGCATTTT; cdr3_aa: CASSQDSGFGRQPQHF
v_call: TRBV30; d_call: TRBD1; clone_size: many; j_call: TRBJ2-5; cdr3_nt: TGTGCCTGGGAAGACAGGGGGACGCGGAGCGCGTACCAAGAGACCCAGTACTTC; cdr3_aa: CAWEDRGTRSAYQETQYF
v_call: TRBV7-9; d_call: NA; clone_size: few; j_call: TRBJ1-6; cdr3_nt: TGTGCCAGCAGCCTGATGGATGGTTACAATTCACCCCTCCACTTT; cdr3_aa: CASSLMDGYNSPLHF
v_call: TRBV12-3/TRBV12-4; d_call: NA; clone_size: NA; j_call: TRBJ1-5; cdr3_nt: TGTGCCAGCAGTTTAACGACGGGGGGGGAACAGCCCCAGCATTTT; cdr3_aa: CASSLTTGGEQPQHF
v_call: TRBV19; d_call: NA; clone_size: NA; j_call: TRBJ2-2; cdr3_nt: TGTGCCAGTAGTACGCACACCGGGGAGCTGTTTTTT; cdr3_aa: CASSTHTGELFF
v_call: TRBV20-1; d_call: NA; clone_size: few; j_call: TRBJ2-5; cdr3_nt: TGCAGTGCTAGAGACCCCCAGGCAAACCAAGAGACCCAGTACTTC; cdr3_aa: CSARDPQANQETQYF
v_call: TRBV3-1; d_call: NA; clone_size: many; j_call: TRBJ1-2; cdr3_nt: TGTGCCAGCAGCTACGAACAGAAAAACTATGGCTACACCTTC; cdr3_aa: CASSYEQKNYGYTF
v_call: TRBV5-6; d_call: NA; clone_size: NA; j_call: TRBJ2-7; cdr3_nt: TGTGCCAGCAGCATAGAGGACGCAGGAGACTACGAGCAGTACTTC; cdr3_aa: CASSIEDAGDYEQYF
v_call: TRBV2; d_call: TRBD1; clone_size: NA; j_call: TRBJ1-6; cdr3_nt: TGTGCCAGCAGTGGGGGGACAGGGGTCCATAATTCACCCCTCCACTTT; cdr3_aa: CASSGGTGVHNSPLHF
v_call: TRBV28; d_call: NA; clone_size: once; j_call: TRBJ1-2; cdr3_nt: TGTGCCAGCAGTTTCGGAGGGATTTACTATGGCTACACCTTC; cdr3_aa: CASSFGGIYYGYTF
v_call: TRBV6-2/TRBV6-3; d_call: NA; clone_size: NA; j_call: TRBJ2-5; cdr3_nt: TGTGCCAGCAGAAGGCCCACCCAAGAGACCCAGTACTTC; cdr3_aa: CASRRPTQETQYF
v_call: TRBV20-1; d_call: NA; clone_size: NA; j_call: TRBJ2-7; cdr3_nt: TGCAGTGCTAGTTTCTCAGGGACCCACGAGCAGTACTTC; cdr3_aa: CSASFSGTHEQYF
v_call: TRBV30; d_call: NA; clone_size: many; j_call: TRBJ1-2; cdr3_nt: TGTGCCTGGAAGAACCGGGACGCCCCGTCGGCCTATGGCTACACCTTC; cdr3_aa: CAWKNRDAPSAYGYTF
v_call: TRBV5-1; d_call: TRBD2; clone_size: NA; j_call: TRBJ2-3; cdr3_nt: TGCGCCAGCAGCGGTAGCGGGAGAGGCACAGATACGCAGTATTTT; cdr3_aa: CASSGSGRGTDTQYF
v_call: TRBV7-8; d_call: NA; clone_size: few; j_call: TRBJ1-5; cdr3_nt: TGTGCCAGCAGCTTAGTTGTAGGCGGGAATCAGCCCCAGCATTTT; cdr3_aa: CASSLVVGGNQPQHF
v_call: TRBV7-6; d_call: NA; clone_size: NA; j_call: TRBJ2-7; cdr3_nt: TGTGCCAGCAGCTTAGGGACTGAGTACGAGCAGTACTTC; cdr3_aa: CASSLGTEYEQYF
v_call: TRBV29-1; d_call: NA; clone_size: NA; j_call: TRBJ1-2; cdr3_nt: TGCAGCGTTGGGGGAAATTATGGCTGCACCTTC; cdr3_aa: CSVGGNYGCTF
v_call: TRBV7-2; d_call: NA; clone_size: NA; j_call: TRBJ2-5; cdr3_nt: TGTGCCAGCAGCTTAGCTGGTAGAACGGGAGAGACCCAGTACTTC; cdr3_aa: CASSLAGRTGETQYF
v_call: TRBV6-1; d_call: NA; clone_size: NA; j_call: TRBJ1-2; cdr3_nt: TGTGCCAGCAGCCAAAAGGGGGGACGGTCCCATGGCTACACCTTC; cdr3_aa: CASSQKGGRSHGYTF
v_call: TRBV7-6; d_call: NA; clone_size: few; j_call: TRBJ1-2; cdr3_nt: TGTGCCAGCAGCCCAAATCAGTACTATGGCTACACCTTC; cdr3_aa: CASSPNQYYGYTF
v_call: TRBV12-3/TRBV12-4; d_call: NA; clone_size: many; j_call: TRBJ1-2; cdr3_nt: TGTGCCAGCACCCGGTTAGAGGGAAACTATGGCTACACCTTC; cdr3_aa: CASTRLEGNYGYTF
v_call: TRBV29-1; d_call: NA; clone_size: few; j_call: TRBJ1-1; cdr3_nt: TGCAGCGTTAGGCAGGAAGTGGCTGAAGCTTTCTTT; cdr3_aa: CSVRQEVAEAFF
v_call: TRBV12-3/TRBV12-4; d_call: NA; clone_size: NA; j_call: TRBJ1-5; cdr3_nt: TGTGCCAGCAGTTTGGGGATAGGGTTCAATCAGCCCCAGCATTTT; cdr3_aa: CASSLGIGFNQPQHF
v_call: TRBV20-1; d_call: NA; clone_size: few; j_call: TRBJ2-5; cdr3_nt: TGCAGTGCTAGAGGGGGGGACTCCAACTCTAGGGACTTC; cdr3_aa: CSARGGDSNSRDF
v_call: TRBV12-3/TRBV12-4; d_call: TRBD2; clone_size: once; j_call: TRBJ2-1; cdr3_nt: TGTGCCAGCAGCTCTTCGGGACTAGCCTACAATGAGCAGTTCTTC; cdr3_aa: CASSSSGLAYNEQFF
v_call: TRBV2; d_call: NA; clone_size: few; j_call: TRBJ1-5; cdr3_nt: TGTGCCAGCAGTGAAGTAGTGTGGGTTGAGCGCTATCAGCCCCAGCATTTT; cdr3_aa: CASSEVVWVERYQPQHF
v_call: TRBV20-1; d_call: TRBD1; clone_size: few; j_call: TRBJ1-5; cdr3_nt: TGCAGTGCTAGAGGAAGGGGGCGAAGCAATCAGCCCCAGCATTTT; cdr3_aa: CSARGRGRSNQPQHF
v_call: TRBV25-1; d_call: TRBD2; clone_size: few; j_call: TRBJ2-5; cdr3_nt: TGTGCCAGCAGTCTCACACTAGCGGGGAGCCAAGAGACCCAGTACTTC; cdr3_aa: CASSLTLAGSQETQYF
v_call: TRBV20-1; d_call: NA; clone_size: many; j_call: TRBJ2-5; cdr3_nt: TGCAGTGCTAGTGACAACCAAGAGACCCAGTACTTC; cdr3_aa: CSASDNQETQYF
v_call: TRBV7-2; d_call: TRBD1; clone_size: few; j_call: TRBJ1-2; cdr3_nt: TGTGCCAGCAGCCTCACGATAGACAGGGCCGCTGGCTACACCTTC; cdr3_aa: CASSLTIDRAAGYTF
v_call: TRBV29-1; d_call: NA; clone_size: NA; j_call: TRBJ1-2; cdr3_nt: TGCAGCGTTGCGACACTGCGGCATGGCTACACCTTC; cdr3_aa: CSVATLRHGYTF
v_call: TRBV7-9; d_call: TRBD1; clone_size: few; j_call: TRBJ2-2; cdr3_nt: TGTGCCAGCAGCGCCGGCCGGGACAGGGATAACACCGGGGAGCTGTTTTTT; cdr3_aa: CASSAGRDRDNTGELFF
v_call: TRBV6-1; d_call: TRBD1; clone_size: many; j_call: TRBJ1-1; cdr3_nt: TGTGCCAGCAGTGCGAGGACAGGGAACACTGAAGCTTTCTTT; cdr3_aa: CASSARTGNTEAFF
v_call: TRBV4-1; d_call: TRBD1; clone_size: few; j_call: TRBJ1-6; cdr3_nt: TGCGCCAGCAGCCAAGATGGGACAGGATTCAATTCACCCCTCCACTTT; cdr3_aa: CASSQDGTGFNSPLHF